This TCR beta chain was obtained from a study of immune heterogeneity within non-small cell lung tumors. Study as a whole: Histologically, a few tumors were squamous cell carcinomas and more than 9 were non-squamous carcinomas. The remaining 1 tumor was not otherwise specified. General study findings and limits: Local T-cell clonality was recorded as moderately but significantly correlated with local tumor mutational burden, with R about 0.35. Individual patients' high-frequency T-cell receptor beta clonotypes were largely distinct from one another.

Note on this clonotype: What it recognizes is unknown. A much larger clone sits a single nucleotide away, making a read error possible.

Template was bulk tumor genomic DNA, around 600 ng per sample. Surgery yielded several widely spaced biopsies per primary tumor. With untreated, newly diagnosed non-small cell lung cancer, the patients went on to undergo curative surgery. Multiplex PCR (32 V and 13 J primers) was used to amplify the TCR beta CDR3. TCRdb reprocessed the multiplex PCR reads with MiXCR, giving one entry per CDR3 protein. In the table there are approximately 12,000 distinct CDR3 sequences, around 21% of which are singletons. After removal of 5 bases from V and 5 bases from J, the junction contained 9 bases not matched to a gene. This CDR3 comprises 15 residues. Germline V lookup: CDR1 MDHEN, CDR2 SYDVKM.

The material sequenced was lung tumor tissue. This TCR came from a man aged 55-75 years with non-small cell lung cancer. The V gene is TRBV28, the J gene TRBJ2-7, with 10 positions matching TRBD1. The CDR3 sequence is CASSRPGQGRHEQYF. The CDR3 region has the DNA TGTGCCAGCAGTCGCCCGGGACAGGGGAGACACGAGCAGTACTTC.